This T cell receptor (beta chain) was retrieved from a study of shared clonotypes between healthy human individuals. CDR3 size: 15 residues. Germline CDR1 reads MGHDK; CDR2 reads SYGVNS. On this clone itself: An end of the junction differs from the germline gene, which may be a read error. This specimen includes other DNA sequences encoding the same CDR3.

The data were produced by immunoSEQ multiplex PCR, yet TCRdb's version contains in-frame clones alone and is incomplete. The sample has about 510,000 clones, around 79% seen once. V is TRBV25-1 and J is TRBJ2-7, with 7 bases lining up with TRBD1. The sequencing input was PBMCs. The clonotype originates from a woman aged 40 to 49 in good health. Some clones in this sample may be carry-over from other donors' samples. The CDR3 here is CASSVRQGKGYEQYF. CDR3 DNA: TGTGCCAGCAGTGTTAGACAGGGAAAAGGCTACGAGCAATACTTC.